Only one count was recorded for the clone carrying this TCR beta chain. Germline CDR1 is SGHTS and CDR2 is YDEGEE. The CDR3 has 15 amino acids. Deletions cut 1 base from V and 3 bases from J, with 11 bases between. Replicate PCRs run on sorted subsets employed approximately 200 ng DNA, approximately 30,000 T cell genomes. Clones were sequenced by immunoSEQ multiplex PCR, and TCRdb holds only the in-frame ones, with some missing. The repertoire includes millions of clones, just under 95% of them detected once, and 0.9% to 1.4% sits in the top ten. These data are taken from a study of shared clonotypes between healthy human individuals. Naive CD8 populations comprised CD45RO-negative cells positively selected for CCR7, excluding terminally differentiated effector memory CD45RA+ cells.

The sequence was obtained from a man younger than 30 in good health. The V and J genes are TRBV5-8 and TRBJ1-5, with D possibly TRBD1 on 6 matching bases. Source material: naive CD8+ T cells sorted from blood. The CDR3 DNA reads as TGTGCCAGCAGCTTGACACAGGGTTTCAATCAGCCCCAGCATTTT. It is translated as CASSLTQGFNQPQHF.